The 10 T cell receptor beta chains in this list originate from one sample, sequenced in a study of breast tumors, draining lymph nodes, adjacent tissues. TCRdb passed the multiplex PCR reads through MiXCR, listing each CDR3 protein once. This sample yields around 15,000 distinct CDR3 sequences, of which about half are seen a single time; approximately 15% belongs to the top ten. Source material: tumor-adjacent breast tissue. These receptors were taken from a female donor with breast cancer. Some clones in this sample may be carry-over from other donors' samples.

This clonotype showed up just a few times. The chain uses TRBV2 and TRBJ1-5; perhaps TRBD1 as D (6 bases). CDR3 size: 14 residues. Between the trimmed V and J ends, which lost 6 bases and 2 bases, there was a span of 11 bases. CDR1 is SNHLY and CDR2 is FYNNEI in the germline V gene. The CDR3 reads CASRQGDGNQPQHF. In DNA, the CDR3 is TGTGCCAGCAGACAGGGAGATGGCAATCAGCCCCAGCATTTT.

The genes are TRBV9 and TRBJ2-7, with a tentative D call TRBD2 (5 bases). The germline V gene has CDR1 SGDLS and CDR2 YYNGEE. Trimming removed 0 bases from V and 9 bases from J, with 7 bases in between. The CDR3 has 11 residues. The CDR3 reads CASSVAEGQYF. CDR3 nucleotide sequence: TGTGCCAGCAGCGTAGCCGAGGGGCAGTACTTC.

This clonotype was counted many times. The rearrangement joins TRBV12-3 or TRBV12-4 to TRBJ1-3; D unresolved. V was clipped by 7 bases and J by 0 bases, with 10 bases between them. This CDR3 is built from 14 residues. CDR3 loop: CASNYRNSGNTIYF. Here the CDR3 DNA reads TGTGCCAGCAATTACCGAAACTCTGGAAACACCATATATTTT.

This clonotype is medium-sized. The chain employs TRBV27 and TRBJ2-5, with a tentative D call TRBD1 (6 bases). The V gene lost 5 bases and the J gene lost 5 bases, with 15 bases spanning the gap. CDR1 and CDR2 from the germline V gene are MNHEY and SMNVEV (reference sequence). CDR3 length: 14 amino acids. CDR3 DNA sequence: TGTGCCAGCAGTCTAGACAGGAGGATGGAGACCCAGTACTTC. Translation: CASSLDRRMETQYF.

V is TRBV6-1 and J is TRBJ2-2; 7 bases map to TRBD1. The CDR3 runs to 14 residues. CDR1 is MNHNS, CDR2 SASEGT, per germline. V shed 8 bases, J shed 6 bases, and the junction held 9 bases outside the gene matches. This CDR3 reads CASCRGGSAGELFF. In DNA, the CDR3 is TGTGCCAGCTGTCGAGGGGGCAGCGCCGGGGAGCTGTTTTTT.

The gene calls are TRBV7-6 and TRBJ2-5; TRBD2 aligns across 9 bases. After removal of 5 bases from V and 0 bases from J, the junction contained 4 bases not matched to a gene. The CDR3 runs to 15 residues. Germline CDR1 reads SGHVS; CDR2 reads FNYEAQ. CDR3 bases: TGTGCCAGCAGCCTAAGCGGGAGGTACCAAGAGACCCAGTACTTC. Amino acid sequence: CASSLSGRYQETQYF.

By sample share, this clonotype is medium-sized. This chain links TRBV20-1 with TRBJ2-3; 13 nucleotides line up with TRBD2. This CDR3 is built from 17 residues. The germline V gene has CDR1 DFQATT and CDR2 SNEGSKA (reference sequence). The V segment lost 2 bases and the J segment 3 bases; nucleotides outside the gene matches: 8. In nucleotides, the CDR3 is TGCAGTGCTAGAAGGACTAGCGGGAGTAGTAGAACAGATACGCAGTATTTT. Translated: CSARRTSGSSRTDTQYF.

This clonotype was counted many times. CDR3 nucleotides: TGTGCCAGCAGTCACGGAGGGACAGGTCGCTCCGGGGAGCTGTTTTTT. Translated: CASSHGGTGRSGELFF. This chain uses TRBV6-6 with TRBJ2-2, with 8 bases lining up with TRBD1. Looked up from germline, CDR1 is MNHNY and CDR2 is SVGAGI (reference sequence). The V and J ends lost 5 bases and 6 bases, in that order; junction bases with no gene match: 11. The CDR3 runs 16 residues.

In its sample, this clonotype was seen many times. J is TRBJ2-6 and V is TRBV7-9, with D perhaps matching TRBD1 or TRBD2 (5 bases each). Deletions cut 8 bases from V and 2 bases from J, with 13 bases between. CDR1 SEHNR and CDR2 FQNEAQ come from the germline V gene (reference sequence). The CDR3 length is 15 residues. The DNA of the CDR3 is TGTGCCAGCGATGGGGGAGCTACTGGGGCCAACGTCCTGACTTTC. This encodes CASDGGATGANVLTF.

The J gene is TRBJ1-2, the V gene TRBV25-1, with D tentatively TRBD1 (5 bases). Germline CDR1 MGHDK, CDR2 SYGVNS. V lost 5 bases and J 3 bases, leaving 13 bases between the germline ends. The CDR3 is 14 residues long. The CDR3 DNA is TGTGCCAGCAGTCCGTGTCAGGGACACTATGGCTACACCTTC. This gives the protein CASSPCQGHYGYTF.